The present TCR beta chain was sequenced within a study of shared clonotypes between healthy human individuals. Study-level background: Participating donors consisted of two women and three men aged 18 to 49. Whole-study results and caveats: Large depth notwithstanding, sorted-subset sequencing proved incomplete by rarefaction. In contrast to clonotypes shared by all four donors, non-shared clonotypes had lower generation probabilities.

The method was immunoSEQ multiplex PCR; TCRdb's version includes in-frame clones alone and lacks a portion of them. Here the sample spans millions of clones, 95% being singletons. CDR3 length equals 16 residues. The V gene's germline CDR1 is SGHRS and CDR2 YFSETQ. V gave up 1 base and J gave up 2 bases; unmatched junction bases: 7. On this clone itself: Its target is not known.

The chain is built from TRBV5-1 and TRBJ2-3; 7 bases line up with TRBD2. This clonotype was obtained from a man between 18 and 35 years old in good health. Sequenced sample: naive CD4+ T cells sorted from blood. The subset here: CD45RA+ positively selected. CDR3 sequence: CASSLQAGRITDTQYF. The CDR3 nucleotides read TGCGCCAGCAGCTTGCAAGCGGGACGGATCACAGATACGCAGTATTTT.